A single sample is the source of the 29 T cell receptor beta chains below, sequenced in a study of cytomegalovirus exposure and HLA in healthy donors (dated by TCRdb to about 2017). Libraries were made using the immunoSEQ multiplex PCR assay. The multiplex PCR relied on a mix of 60 forward primers for TCR Vbeta segments and 13 reverse primers for TCR Jbeta segments. Sourced from immuneACCESS, this table was stored by TCRdb with only in-frame sequences that have V and J called. A share of the clones is absent; for the studies checked, an unresolved V gene accounts for under half, and the remainder has no known explanation. In all, the sample holds 50,000 to 55,000 clones, and around 82% of those were seen once. The ten biggest clones cover 2% to 2.5% of the sample. Sequences were obtained from PBMCs. These receptors were taken from a boy aged 5-17 years in good health and CMV-seropositive.

The CDR3 loop reads CASSLMGPSSYNEQFF. The CDR3 coding sequence is TGTGCCAGCAGCTTGATGGGGCCTAGCTCCTACAATGAGCAGTTCTTC. The rearrangement uses TRBV11-3 and TRBJ2-1; D is possibly TRBD1 (5 bases). The CDR3 length is 16 residues. Trimming shortened V by 3 bases and J by 0 bases, and 12 bases separated the two germline ends. Germline CDR1 is SGHNT and CDR2 is YENEEA. Variable domain in full (rest from reference TRBV11-3 and TRBJ2-1): EAGVVQSPRYKIIEKKQPVAFWCNPISGHNTLYWYLQNLGQGPELLIRYENEEAVDDSQLPKDRFSAERLKGVDSTLKIQPAELGDSAVYLCASSLMGPSSYNEQFFGPGTRLTVL.

V usage is TRBV4-1 and J usage is TRBJ2-7; D is perhaps TRBD2 (5 bases). The CDR3 is 13 residues long. The V gene's germline CDR1 is MGHRA and CDR2 YSYEKL. V dropped 0 bases and J dropped 6 bases, with 9 bases sitting between them. The CDR3 sequence is CASSQDRGSEQYF. Written as DNA, the CDR3 is TGCGCCAGCAGCCAAGATAGAGGGTCCGAGCAGTACTTC.

The chain uses TRBV27 and TRBJ1-3; no clear D. Germline lookup yields CDR1 MNHEY and CDR2 SMNVEV (reference sequence). The V and J ends lost 8 bases and 0 bases respectively, with 14 bases between them. The CDR3 spans 15 residues. In DNA form, the CDR3 reads TGTGCCAGCTCGGGGTCTGGTAACTCTGGAAACACCATATATTTT. Translation: CASSGSGNSGNTIYF.

V gene TRBV12-5 combines with J gene TRBJ2-3; no reliable D call. The CDR3 spans 15 residues. With 3 bases removed from V and 4 bases from J, the gap between germline ends came to 14 bases. Looked up from germline, CDR1 is LGHNT and CDR2 is FRNRAP. The CDR3 reads CASGLSSGSPDTQYF. CDR3 in DNA: TGTGCTAGTGGTTTATCTTCAGGCTCCCCAGATACGCAGTATTTT.

J is TRBJ2-7 and V is TRBV4-1, with 7 positions matching TRBD2. The CDR3 totals 14 residues. CDR1 is MGHRA, CDR2 YSYEKL, per germline. The junction had 4 bases not matched to a gene; V was cut back by 1 base and J by 4 bases. CDR3 in amino acids: CASSQGGGGYEQYF. The CDR3 region has the DNA TGCGCCAGCAGCCAAGGGGGGGGAGGGTACGAGCAGTACTTC.

The rearrangement joins TRBV29-1 to TRBJ2-3, with D possibly TRBD1 on 6 matching bases. Trimming took 7 bases from V and 6 from J, leaving 17 bases between them. The CDR3 sequence is 13 residues long. Germline values: CDR1 SQVTM, CDR2 ANQGSEA. The CDR3, as DNA: TGCAGCGCATATCAGGGGTATACGGATACGCAGTATTTT. This gives the protein CSAYQGYTDTQYF.

V usage is TRBV4-1 and J usage is TRBJ2-7; 7 nucleotides align to TRBD1. From germline, CDR1 is MGHRA and CDR2 YSYEKL. Trimming cost V 0 bases and J 2 bases; bases outside gene matches: 4. CDR3 size: 15 residues. CDR3 amino acids: CASSQEGRGTYEQYF. The CDR3 DNA reads as TGCGCCAGCAGCCAAGAAGGCAGGGGGACCTACGAGCAGTACTTC.

The V gene is TRBV13, the J gene TRBJ2-5; 7 bases line up with TRBD1. Per germline, CDR1 PRHDT and CDR2 FYEKMQ (reference sequence). CDR3 size: 14 residues. V lost 5 bases to trimming and J lost 3 bases; unmatched junction nucleotides: 6. The CDR3 nucleotides read TGTGCCAGCAGCCCGCTTCAGGGGGAAGAGACCCAGTACTTC. Protein product: CASSPLQGEETQYF.

V is TRBV6-5 and J is TRBJ2-5; 7 bases are shared with TRBD1. Trimming removed 6 bases from V and 5 bases from J; junction bases left unmatched: 12. Germline V gives CDR1 MNHEY, CDR2 SVGAGI. This CDR3 has 15 amino acids. In DNA, the CDR3 is TGTGCCAGCAGATTAACTAGGGGGCAGTGGGAGACCCAGTACTTC. As protein: CASRLTRGQWETQYF.

V usage is TRBV6-6 and J usage is TRBJ1-2, with TRBD1 as a possible D gene (5 bases). Germline lookup yields CDR1 MNHNY and CDR2 SVGAGI (reference sequence). V was pared by 7 bases and J by 0 bases, with 15 bases between. The CDR3 covers 15 residues. CDR3 sequence: CASKLQDLANYGYTF. The CDR3 region has the DNA TGTGCCAGCAAGTTACAGGATTTAGCTAACTATGGCTACACCTTC.

The V and J genes are TRBV28 and TRBJ1-5; a possible D gene is TRBD1 (5 bases). The germline CDR1 and CDR2 sequences are MDHEN and SYDVKM. The CDR3 covers 13 residues. The ends were cut back, 8 bases at V and 4 bases at J, with 12 bases in the middle. CDR3 nucleotides: TGTGCCAGCTCCAGGGATTATAATCAGCCCCAGCATTTT. Its protein is CASSRDYNQPQHF.

V gene TRBV6-6 combines with J gene TRBJ1-3, with D hard to call. This CDR3 region has 16 residues. Germline loops: CDR1 MNHNY, CDR2 SVGAGI (reference sequence). V gave up 2 bases and J gave up 0 bases, with 11 bases separating them. The DNA for the CDR3 is TGTGCCAGCAGTTACCCATTGGGCGACTCTGGAAACACCATATATTTT. This encodes CASSYPLGDSGNTIYF.

The rearrangement uses TRBV7-3 and TRBJ1-6; D gene ambiguous. Germline CDR1 SGHTA, CDR2 FQGTGA. The CDR3 loop spans 13 amino acids. Deletions cut 2 bases from V and 13 bases from J, with 12 bases between. The CDR3 sequence is CASSLDAGSPLHF. The CDR3 DNA reads TGTGCCAGCAGCTTAGACGCGGGCTCCCCCCTCCACTTT.

This chain connects TRBV4-1 to TRBJ2-5; 8 nucleotides line up with TRBD2. This CDR3 has 15 amino acids. V shed 4 bases and J 1 base; nucleotides not matched to a gene: 5. CDR1 and CDR2 (germline): MGHRA, YSYEKL. In nucleotides, the CDR3 is TGCGCCAGCAGCCCGACGGGGGGGACCCAAGAGACCCAGTACTTC. Protein product: CASSPTGGTQETQYF.

V gene TRBV6-5 combines with J gene TRBJ2-7; D remains unclear. The CDR3 runs to 15 residues. The V end was cut by 0 bases, the J end by 0 bases, with 9 bases between. Germline V lookup: CDR1 MNHEY, CDR2 SVGAGI. CDR3: CASSYSQFSSYEQYF. CDR3 in DNA: TGTGCCAGCAGTTACTCGCAGTTCTCCTCCTACGAGCAGTACTTC.

The chain uses TRBV13 and TRBJ2-7; a weak D match, TRBD2 (6 bases). The CDR3 runs to 14 residues. V lost 3 bases and J lost 2, with 11 bases in between. Germline CDR1 reads PRHDT; CDR2 reads FYEKMQ (reference sequence). The DNA of the CDR3 is TGTGCCAGCAGCTTTTCGGGACTGCCCTACGAGCAGTACTTC. It translates to CASSFSGLPYEQYF.

The CDR3 sequence: CASSIPGFGDQPQHF. In DNA, the CDR3 is TGTGCCAGTAGTATTCCCGGGTTTGGCGATCAGCCCCAGCATTTT. V and J are TRBV19 and TRBJ1-5; D call uncertain. V was pared by 3 bases and J by 5 bases, with 14 bases between. CDR1 is LNHDA and CDR2 is SQIVND in the germline V gene (reference sequence). CDR3 size: 15 residues.

This clone was detected only a few times. The gene calls are TRBV27 and TRBJ1-1; no definite D call. Trimming shortened V by 2 bases and J by 3 bases, and 7 bases separated the two germline ends. Germline V gene lookup returns CDR1 MNHEY and CDR2 SMNVEV (reference sequence). This CDR3 is built from 13 residues. The CDR3 spells CASSLLRYTEAFF. DNA for the CDR3: TGTGCCAGCAGTTTACTCAGATACACTGAAGCTTTCTTT.

The table lists this clone with a count of one. The chain uses TRBV12-5 and TRBJ1-1; tentative D call: TRBD1 (6 bases). V gave up 0 bases and J gave up 8 bases, with 13 bases separating them. The CDR3 contains 14 residues. Germline V gives CDR1 LGHNT, CDR2 FRNRAP. For the CDR3, the DNA is TGTGCTAGTGGTTTGGTACAGGGAATTTCCGAAGCTTTCTTT. This encodes CASGLVQGISEAFF.

This clone has more than one count but fewer than ten. This chain uses TRBV5-1 with TRBJ2-5, with 8 nucleotides matching TRBD1. CDR1 is SGHRS and CDR2 is YFSETQ in the germline V gene. V was clipped by 0 bases and J by 5 bases; unmatched bases: 6. The CDR3 totals 15 residues. The CDR3 DNA is TGCGCCAGCAGCTTGGGGACAGGGAGGCGGGAGACCCAGTACTTC. It is translated as CASSLGTGRRETQYF.

The chain is built from TRBV5-4 and TRBJ2-3; 11 bases match TRBD1. CDR1 is SGHNT, CDR2 YYREEE, per germline (reference sequence). Unmatched junction bases numbered 13, after V lost 4 bases and J lost 6 bases. The CDR3 runs to 17 residues. The DNA of the CDR3 is TGTGCCAGCAGCCCGATGTCCCGGACAGGGGGCCGGGATACGCAGTATTTT. Translating gives CASSPMSRTGGRDTQYF.

The V call is TRBV7-6, the J call TRBJ2-2; D remains ambiguous. Germline-derived CDR1 and CDR2 are SGHVS and FNYEAQ. Trimming took off 2 bases at V and 5 bases at J, with 3 bases between the two ends. The CDR3 sequence is 12 residues long. The CDR3 is CASSLLTGELFF. The CDR3 region has the DNA TGTGCCAGCAGCTTACTTACCGGGGAGCTGTTTTTT. The entire variable domain, with the rest obtained from reference TRBV7-6 and TRBJ2-2, is as follows: GAGVSQSPRYKVTKRGQDVALRCDPISGHVSLYWYRQALGQGPEFLTYFNYEAQQDKSGLPNDRFSAERPEGSISTLTIQRTEQRDSAMYRCASSLLTGELFFGEGSRLTVL.

The chain couples TRBV7-9 to TRBJ1-1; unclear D gene. V dropped 5 bases and J dropped 0 bases, with 10 bases sitting between them. Germline assignment: CDR1 SEHNR and CDR2 FQNEAQ (reference sequence). This CDR3 spans 14 amino acids. CDR3 nucleotides: TGTGCCAGCAGCAACACGCCCCTGAACACTGAAGCTTTCTTT. Its protein is CASSNTPLNTEAFF. The full variable domain, rest sourced from reference TRBV7-9 and TRBJ1-1, is DTGVSQNPRHKITKRGQNVTFRCDPISEHNRLYWYRQTLGQGPEFLTYFQNEAQLEKSRLLSDRFSAERPKGSFSTLEIQRTEQGDSAMYLCASSNTPLNTEAFFGQGTRLTVV.

The genes are TRBV25-1 and TRBJ1-1, with a possible D match to TRBD1 (6 bases). V was cut by 5 bases and J by 4 bases, with 11 bases left in between. CDR1 is MGHDK and CDR2 is SYGVNS in the germline V gene. This CDR3 is 13 amino acids long. The CDR3 sequence: CASSYREFTEAFF. Written as DNA, the CDR3 is TGTGCCAGCAGTTACAGGGAATTCACTGAAGCTTTCTTT. Full variable domain (rest looked up from reference TRBV25-1 and TRBJ1-1): EADIYQTPRYLVIGTGKKITLECSQTMGHDKMYWYQQDPGMELHLIHYSYGVNSTEKGDLSSESTVSRIRTEHFPLTLESARPSHTSQYLCASSYREFTEAFFGQGTRLTVV.

This chain joins TRBV6-1 and TRBJ2-1; D may be TRBD2 (6 bases). V was cut by 2 bases and J by 2 bases, with 10 bases left in between. The CDR3 loop spans 15 amino acids. Germline V gene lookup returns CDR1 MNHNS and CDR2 SASEGT. The CDR3 bases are TGTGCCAGCAGTGAACGTGGGGGGACCTACAATGAGCAGTTCTTC. This sequence encodes CASSERGGTYNEQFF.

This clone was observed a few times. The chain employs TRBV14 and TRBJ2-3; 10 bases align to TRBD2. Germline values: CDR1 SGHDN, CDR2 FVKESK. The CDR3 runs to 12 residues. With 4 bases clipped from V and 10 bases from J, the junction kept 2 bases outside the gene matches. The chain's CDR3 is CASSPSGRAQYF. CDR3 in DNA: TGTGCCAGCAGCCCGAGCGGGAGGGCGCAGTATTTT.

This clone was counted once. The rearrangement links TRBV19 to TRBJ2-5, with D uncertain. The DNA end favors TRBJ2-7, so the J call may be wrong. CDR3 length equals 14 residues. Germline-derived CDR1 and CDR2 are LNHDA and SQIVND (reference sequence). The CDR3 protein is CASSIGVGAYEQYF. CDR3 sequence (DNA): TGTGCCAGTAGTATAGGGGTCGGAGCCTACGAGCAGTACTTC.

The V call is TRBV6-5, the J call TRBJ2-3, with 8 bases that match TRBD1. V dropped 6 bases and J dropped 11; count of bases not matched to a gene: 10. The length of the CDR3 is 13 residues. Germline CDR1 reads MNHEY; CDR2 reads SVGAGI. The CDR3 DNA reads as TGTGCCAGCAGAGATAACGCCGGGACAGGGCAGTATTTT. This translates into CASRDNAGTGQYF.

The chain uses TRBV20-1 and TRBJ1-2; maybe TRBD1 (6 bases). V lost 6 bases and J lost 7, with 12 bases in between. The CDR3 contains 11 residues. Germline V gene data show CDR1 as DFQATT and CDR2 as SNEGSKA (reference sequence). The CDR3 DNA sequence: TGCAGTGCGAACAGGGTACTTGGCTACACCTTC. Its translation is CSANRVLGYTF.